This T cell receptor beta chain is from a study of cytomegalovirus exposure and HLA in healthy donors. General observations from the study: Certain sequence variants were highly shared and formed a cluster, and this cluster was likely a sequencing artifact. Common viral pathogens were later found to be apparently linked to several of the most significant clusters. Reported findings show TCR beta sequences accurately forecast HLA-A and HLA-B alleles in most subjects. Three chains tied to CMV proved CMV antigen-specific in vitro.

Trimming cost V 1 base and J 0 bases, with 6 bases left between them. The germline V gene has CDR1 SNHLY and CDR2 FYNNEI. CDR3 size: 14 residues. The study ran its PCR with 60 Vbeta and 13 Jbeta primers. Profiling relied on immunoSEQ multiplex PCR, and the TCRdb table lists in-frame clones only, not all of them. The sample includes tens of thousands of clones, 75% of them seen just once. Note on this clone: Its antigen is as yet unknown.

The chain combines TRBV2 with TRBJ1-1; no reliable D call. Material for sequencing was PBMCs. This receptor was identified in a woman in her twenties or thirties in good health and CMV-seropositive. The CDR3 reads CASSEGGMNTEAFF. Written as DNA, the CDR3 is TGTGCCAGCAGTGAAGGCGGAATGAACACTGAAGCTTTCTTT.